Below are 20 T cell receptor beta chains sequenced from a single sample in a study of cytomegalovirus exposure and HLA in healthy donors. Produced via immunoSEQ multiplex PCR; TCRdb's table is partial and in-frame only. The sample carries some 140,000 clones, more than 80% recorded once. The sequenced material came from PBMCs. These receptors all come from a young woman in good health and CMV-seropositive.

This chain joins TRBV9 and TRBJ2-3, with D maybe TRBD2 (6 bases). This CDR3 contains 15 residues. The V and J ends lost 3 bases and 5 bases respectively, with 16 bases between them. From germline, CDR1 is SGDLS and CDR2 YYNGEE. CDR3 DNA sequence: TGTGCCAGCAGCGCCCGCGGGGATCGGGGAGATACGCAGTATTTT. As protein: CASSARGDRGDTQYF.

J is TRBJ2-1 and V is TRBV4-1; D possibly corresponds to TRBD2 (6 bases). Germline V gene sequence: CDR1 MGHRA, CDR2 YSYEKL. The CDR3 runs 17 residues. Trimming took off 1 base at V and 4 bases at J, with 17 bases between the two ends. CDR3 sequence: CASSQGGAGSYYNEQFF. CDR3 sequence (DNA): TGCGCCAGCAGCCAAGGAGGGGCGGGATCGTATTACAATGAGCAGTTCTTC.

The rearrangement links TRBV6-1 to TRBJ1-1; tentative D call: TRBD1 (5 bases). Per germline, CDR1 MNHNS and CDR2 SASEGT. With 6 bases removed from V and 0 bases from J, the gap between germline ends came to 11 bases. CDR3 length: 14 residues. CDR3 in DNA: TGTGCCAGCAGGACGGGGGTGGTGAACACTGAAGCTTTCTTT. As protein: CASRTGVVNTEAFF.

The V gene is TRBV18, the J gene TRBJ2-7; D possibly corresponds to TRBD1 (5 bases). Germline loops: CDR1 KGHSH, CDR2 LQKENI. The CDR3 extends over 14 amino acids. Deletions cut 3 bases from V and 1 base from J, with 10 bases between. The CDR3 DNA sequence: TGTGCCAGCTCACCGTCGCAGGGATCCTACGAGCAGTACTTC. Encoded protein: CASSPSQGSYEQYF.

The CDR3 here is CASSLQSGANTGELFF. The CDR3 bases are TGTGCCAGCAGCCTTCAGAGCGGGGCGAACACCGGGGAGCTGTTTTTT. The chain employs TRBV11-2 and TRBJ2-2, with 7 bases that match TRBD2. J gave up 0 bases and V 5 bases, and 6 bases lay outside the gene matches. The germline gives CDR1 SGHAT, CDR2 FQNNGV. The CDR3 extends over 16 amino acids.

Worth noting for this clone: The same CDR3 is also encoded by other DNA sequences in this sample. The J gene is TRBJ2-1, the V gene TRBV18; 10 positions agree with TRBD2. From germline, CDR1 is KGHSH and CDR2 LQKENI. Trimming cost V 3 bases and J 0 bases; bases outside gene matches: 8. The CDR3 length is 18 residues. The CDR3 nucleotides are TGTGCCAGCTCACCCTCGGGACTAGCGCTCAGCTCCTACAATGAGCAGTTCTTC. Its translation is CASSPSGLALSSYNEQFF.

This clone is a singleton in its sample. The genes are TRBV11-2 and TRBJ1-1; 8 nucleotides match TRBD1. CDR3 size: 13 residues. CDR1 and CDR2 (germline): SGHAT, FQNNGV. The J segment lost 4 bases and the V segment lost 3 bases, leaving 1 base of the junction unmatched. The CDR3 coding sequence is TGTGCCAGCAGCTTTACAGGGGGCACTGAAGCTTTCTTT. Protein sequence: CASSFTGGTEAFF.

This chain connects TRBV6-1 to TRBJ2-5; 8 bases fit TRBD2. There are 16 residues in the CDR3. Germline V lookup: CDR1 MNHNS, CDR2 SASEGT. V was clipped by 1 base and J by 4 bases; unmatched bases: 8. CDR3 nucleotide sequence: TGTGCCAGCAGTGAAGTTGCTGGGACTAGTATAGAGACCCAGTACTTC. Translated, it gives CASSEVAGTSIETQYF.

CDR3 residues: CASSSAGAYEQYF. As DNA, the CDR3 is TGTGCCAGCAGCTCCGCGGGGGCGTACGAGCAGTACTTC. This chain joins TRBV7-9 and TRBJ2-7; tentative D call: TRBD2 (7 bases). This CDR3 is 13 amino acids long. Trimming removed 4 bases at V and 4 bases at J, with 11 bases between. Germline CDR1 and CDR2: SEHNR and FQNEAQ (reference sequence). The whole variable domain, filled in from reference TRBV7-9 and TRBJ2-7, reads DTGVSQNPRHKITKRGQNVTFRCDPISEHNRLYWYRQTLGQGPEFLTYFQNEAQLEKSRLLSDRFSAERPKGSFSTLEIQRTEQGDSAMYLCASSSAGAYEQYFGPGTRLTVT.

The chain is built from TRBV7-9 and TRBJ1-2, with a weak D call TRBD1 (6 bases). V was trimmed by 3 bases and J by 8 bases, leaving 13 bases between them. The CDR3 has 13 amino acids. Germline V gene data show CDR1 as SEHNR and CDR2 as FQNEAQ (reference sequence). CDR3 in DNA: TGTGCCAGCAGCTTCACAGGGCCGATAGGCTACACCTTC. Translation gives CASSFTGPIGYTF.

V is TRBV7-9 and J is TRBJ2-3; the match to TRBD2 covers 13 bases. The CDR3 loop spans 18 amino acids. CDR1 and CDR2 (germline): SEHNR, FQNEAQ (reference sequence). Trimming removed 3 bases from V and 1 base from J; junction bases left unmatched: 7. This CDR3 reads CASSFRTSGSPGTDTQYF. CDR3 bases: TGTGCCAGCAGCTTCCGGACTAGCGGGAGCCCTGGCACAGATACGCAGTATTTT.

The chain links TRBV2 to TRBJ2-2; D is uncertain. The V and J ends lost 6 bases and 5 bases respectively, with 10 bases between them. CDR1 is SNHLY and CDR2 is FYNNEI in the germline V gene. The CDR3 runs to 13 residues. The CDR3: CASRDTVTGELFF. The CDR3 nucleotides read TGTGCCAGCAGGGATACAGTTACCGGGGAGCTGTTTTTT.

V and J are TRBV6-5 and TRBJ1-1, with 9 nucleotides matching TRBD1. The CDR3 extends over 15 amino acids. CDR1 is MNHEY, CDR2 SVGAGI, per germline. The junction had 4 bases not matched to a gene; V was cut back by 5 bases and J by 0 bases. The CDR3 coding sequence is TGTGCCAGCAGTGGATGGACAGGGGTGAACACTGAAGCTTTCTTT. Protein: CASSGWTGVNTEAFF.

The chain uses TRBV29-1 and TRBJ2-2, with 10 bases lining up with TRBD1. Germline CDR1 and CDR2: SQVTM and ANQGSEA. After removal of 2 bases from V and 4 bases from J, the junction contained 7 bases not matched to a gene. The CDR3 loop spans 16 amino acids. The CDR3 coding sequence is TGCAGCGTTGAAACCCGACAGGGGGCAAGCACCGGGGAGCTGTTTTTT. Translating it yields CSVETRQGASTGELFF.

This clone has just one count. The chain has TRBV5-1 and TRBJ2-1, with TRBD2 identical over 7 bases. The CDR3 covers 15 residues. CDR1 and CDR2 from the germline V gene are SGHRS and YFSETQ. With V trimmed by 4 bases and J by 0 bases, 4 bases remained unmatched. The CDR3 bases are TGCGCCAGCAGCCTCGGACTAGTCTCCTACAATGAGCAGTTCTTC. This encodes CASSLGLVSYNEQFF. Combining the CDR3 with reference TRBV5-1 and TRBJ2-1 gives the whole variable domain KAGVTQTPRYLIKTRGQQVTLSCSPISGHRSVSWYQQTPGQGLQFLFEYFSETQRNKGNFPGRFSGRQFSNSRSEMNVSTLELGDSALYLCASSLGLVSYNEQFFGPGTRLTVL.

The chain employs TRBV15 and TRBJ2-1, with 16 nucleotides matching TRBD2. The CDR3 runs to 16 residues. The V gene end was trimmed by 3 bases and the J gene end by 9 bases; junction bases not matched to a gene: 5. Germline CDR1 is LNHNV and CDR2 is YYDKDF (reference sequence). CDR3 DNA sequence: TGTGCCACCAGCAGGGGGACTAGCGGGAGGGACGGTGAGCAGTTCTTC. It specifies CATSRGTSGRDGEQFF. Full variable domain (missing parts from reference TRBV15 and TRBJ2-1): DAMVIQNPRYQVTQFGKPVTLSCSQTLNHNVMYWYQQKSSQAPKLLFHYYDKDFNNEADTPDNFQSRRPNTSFCFLDIRSPGLGDTAMYLCATSRGTSGRDGEQFFGPGTRLTVL.

This chain uses TRBV18 with TRBJ1-5, with TRBD1 identical over 9 bases. The CDR3 covers 17 residues. Germline V lookup: CDR1 KGHSH, CDR2 LQKENI. V lost 6 bases and J lost 2; bases outside the gene matches: 11. The CDR3 region has the DNA TGTGCCAGCTCGCTAAGACGCGACAGGGGGGGCAATCAGCCCCAGCATTTT. Translated: CASSLRRDRGGNQPQHF.

The chain recombines TRBV2 with TRBJ2-2, with TRBD1 as a possible D gene (5 bases). Germline V gene lookup returns CDR1 SNHLY and CDR2 FYNNEI. CDR3 length: 13 residues. Trimming removed 11 bases from V and 4 bases from J, with 14 bases in between. The CDR3 coding sequence is TGTGCCGACCAGGACACGATCACCGGGGAGCTGTTTTTT. Its protein product is CADQDTITGELFF.

J is TRBJ1-6 and V is TRBV2, with D hard to call. Trimming pared 0 bases from V and 7 bases from J, leaving 13 bases between. This CDR3 comprises 16 residues. Germline V gene sequence: CDR1 SNHLY, CDR2 FYNNEI. CDR3 DNA: TGTGCCAGCAGTGAAGCCCCGGGGAGGAAGAATTCACCCCTCCACTTT. Amino acid sequence: CASSEAPGRKNSPLHF.

V and J are TRBV2 and TRBJ1-5; D remains ambiguous. V was shortened by 0 bases and J by 6 bases, with 9 bases between the two germline ends. CDR3 length: 14 amino acids. The germline CDR1 and CDR2 sequences are SNHLY and FYNNEI. The CDR3 DNA is TGTGCCAGCAGTGAAGCGCGAGGGCGTCAGCCCCAGCATTTT. This encodes CASSEARGRQPQHF.